This T cell receptor (beta chain) was identified in a study of a mutant IDH1 vaccine in newly diagnosed glioma. Trimming took 6 bases from V and 1 from J; bases not matched to a gene: 2. The germline CDR1 and CDR2 sequences are MGHDK and SYGVNS. This CDR3 is 13 amino acids long. Sequenced by immunoSEQ multiplex PCR; TCRdb stores in-frame clones only, minus some. The data contain 50,000 to 65,000 clones, around 80% of them singletons. The time point was: baseline, week 1 (first vaccination visit). The treatment: pre-vaccination baseline after standard-of-care therapy. Donors harbored newly found WHO grade 3 or 4 IDH1-mutant, ATRX-lost astrocytomas.

This chain links TRBV25-1 with TRBJ1-1; 7 nucleotides agree with TRBD1. Sequences were derived from PBMCs, sampled from a glioma patient treated with radiotherapy, temozolomide or both. This TCR derives from a man aged 18 to 35 with glioma. The CDR3 bases are TGTGCCAGCAGACACAGGGGGAACACTGAAGCTTTCTTT. It specifies CASRHRGNTEAFF.